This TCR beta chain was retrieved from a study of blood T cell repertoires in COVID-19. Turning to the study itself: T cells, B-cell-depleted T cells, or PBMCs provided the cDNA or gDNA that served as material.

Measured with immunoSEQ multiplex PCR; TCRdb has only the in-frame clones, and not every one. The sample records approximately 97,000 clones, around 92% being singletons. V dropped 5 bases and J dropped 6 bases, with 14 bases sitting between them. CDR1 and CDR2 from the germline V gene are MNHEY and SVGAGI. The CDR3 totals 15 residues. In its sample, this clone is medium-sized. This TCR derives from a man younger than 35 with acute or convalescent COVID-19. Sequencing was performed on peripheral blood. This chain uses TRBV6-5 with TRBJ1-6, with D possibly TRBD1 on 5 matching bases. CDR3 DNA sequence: TGTGCCAGCAGTACGGGGGAAACGGGTAATTCACCCCTCCACTTT. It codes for CASSTGETGNSPLHF.